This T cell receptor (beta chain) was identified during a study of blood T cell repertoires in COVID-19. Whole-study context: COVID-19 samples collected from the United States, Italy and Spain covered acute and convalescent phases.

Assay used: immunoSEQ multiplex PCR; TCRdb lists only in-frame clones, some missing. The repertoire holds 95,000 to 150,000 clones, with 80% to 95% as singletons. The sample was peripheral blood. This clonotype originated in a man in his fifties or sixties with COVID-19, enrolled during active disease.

CDR3 coding DNA: TGTGCCAGCAGCACCTCGACAGGGGCCGGGGAGCAGTACTTC. It specifies CASSTSTGAGEQYF. This chain connects TRBV5-6 to TRBJ2-7, with TRBD1 matching 8 bases. Losses at the gene ends were 4 bases for V and 7 bases for J; bases not matched to a gene: 10. This CDR3 has 14 residues. Germline CDR1 reads SGHDT; CDR2 reads YYEEEE.